What follows describes a single T cell receptor beta chain. Clones were read by immunoSEQ multiplex PCR, and TCRdb kept only the in-frame ones, dropping some. The repertoire holds 70,000 to 95,000 clones, with almost 95% as singletons. V was trimmed by 1 base and J by 7 bases, leaving 5 bases between them. The CDR3 length is 12 residues. Looked up from germline, CDR1 is WNHNN and CDR2 is SYGVQD (reference sequence). These data are taken from a study of T cell changes during pregnancy in multiple sclerosis. This sequence joins TRBV10-1 and TRBJ2-1; unclear D gene. The sequence came from a female donor with multiple sclerosis, enrolled in a pregnancy study. The specimen was peripheral blood, collected in the third trimester of pregnancy. CDR3 sequence reads: CASSECRNEQFF. CDR3 DNA sequence: TGCGCCAGCAGTGAGTGCAGAAATGAGCAGTTCTTC.